Below are 23 T cell receptor beta chains sequenced from a single sample in a study of T cells in tumors after PD-1 blockade. The data were produced by immunoSEQ multiplex PCR, yet TCRdb's version contains in-frame clones alone and is incomplete. The sample shows more than 40,000 clones, about 84% of them seen only once. The starting material was PBMCs, obtained before anti-PD-1 treatment. The source is a human donor with basal cell carcinoma.

The chain links TRBV6-6 to TRBJ2-7; D ambiguous. The CDR3 is 15 residues long. Trimming took 2 bases from V and 0 from J, leaving 11 bases between them. Germline loops: CDR1 MNHNY, CDR2 SVGAGI (reference sequence). CDR3 residues: CASSYGEFLSYEQYF. CDR3 DNA: TGTGCCAGCAGTTACGGGGAATTTCTCTCCTACGAGCAGTACTTC.

This chain links TRBV24-1 with TRBJ1-5; weak D call: TRBD1 (5 bases). The ends were cut back, 3 bases at V and 0 bases at J, with 17 bases in the middle. Germline V lookup: CDR1 KGHDR, CDR2 SFDVKD. CDR3 length: 18 amino acids. CDR3 DNA: TGTGCCACCAGTGATCCCGGGGAGGACACGAATAGCAATCAGCCCCAGCATTTT. As protein: CATSDPGEDTNSNQPQHF.

This sequence joins TRBV6-6 and TRBJ1-1, with TRBD1 as a possible D gene (6 bases). Trimming removed 7 bases from V and 5 bases from J, with 20 bases in between. Germline V gene sequence: CDR1 MNHNY, CDR2 SVGAGI (reference sequence). The CDR3 runs 15 residues. The CDR3 spells CASTVQGSVPTEAFF. The CDR3 region has the DNA TGTGCCAGCACTGTACAGGGATCCGTTCCGACTGAAGCTTTCTTT.

V gene TRBV5-1 combines with J gene TRBJ2-1; perhaps D is TRBD1 or TRBD2 (5 bases each). Between the trimmed V and J ends, which lost 0 bases and 9 bases, there was a span of 13 bases. This CDR3 is built from 14 residues. Per the germline V gene, CDR1 is SGHRS and CDR2 is YFSETQ. The CDR3 nucleotides read TGCGCCAGCAGCTTGGCCTTGGGGGTGGGTGAGCAGTTCTTC. This encodes CASSLALGVGEQFF.

The V gene is TRBV10-2, the J gene TRBJ1-1; D call uncertain. Trimming stripped 6 bases from V and 1 base from J, with 9 bases between. Germline-derived CDR1 and CDR2 are WSHSY and SAAADI. This CDR3 has 13 residues. The DNA for the CDR3 is TGCGCCAGCAGGGTTGAGGGGAACACTGAAGCTTTCTTT. Amino acids: CASRVEGNTEAFF.

This clone was recorded only once. The CDR3 DNA is TGTGCCAGCAGTTACGGACAGCCTAACTATGGCTACACCTTC. As protein: CASSYGQPNYGYTF. The chain combines TRBV6-6 with TRBJ1-2, with D tentatively TRBD1 (6 bases). The germline V and J ends were trimmed by 2 bases and 0 bases, with 7 bases remaining between them. Germline values: CDR1 MNHNY, CDR2 SVGAGI (reference sequence). The CDR3 is made up of 14 amino acids.

By frequency in the sample, this clone is medium-sized. The chain combines TRBV5-1 with TRBJ1-6; a weak D match, TRBD1 (6 bases). The ends were cut back, 5 bases at V and 10 bases at J, with 16 bases in the middle. Germline CDR1 and CDR2: SGHRS and YFSETQ. The CDR3 is made up of 14 amino acids. CDR3 in amino acids: CASRKAGAGSPLHF. CDR3 sequence (DNA): TGCGCCAGCAGAAAGGCAGGGGCTGGGTCACCCCTCCACTTT. Supplemented by reference TRBV5-1 and TRBJ1-6, the full variable domain reads KAGVTQTPRYLIKTRGQQVTLSCSPISGHRSVSWYQQTPGQGLQFLFEYFSETQRNKGNFPGRFSGRQFSNSRSEMNVSTLELGDSALYLCASRKAGAGSPLHFGNGTRLTVT.

The chain couples TRBV18 to TRBJ1-2; no definite D call. CDR1 KGHSH and CDR2 LQKENI come from the germline V gene. The CDR3 is made up of 14 amino acids. V lost 3 bases and J lost 2, with 10 bases in between. The CDR3 loop reads CASSPLGRNYGYTF. The CDR3, as DNA: TGTGCCAGCTCACCCCTTGGACGGAACTATGGCTACACCTTC. Variable domain in full (rest from reference TRBV18 and TRBJ1-2): NAGVMQNPRHLVRRRGQEARLRCSPMKGHSHVYWYRQLPEEGLKFMVYLQKENIIDESGMPKERFSAEFPKEGPSILRIQQVVRGDSAAYFCASSPLGRNYGYTFGSGTRLTVV.

This CDR3 reads CASSPLTPDYGYTF. In DNA, the CDR3 is TGTGCCAGCAGCCCCTTAACCCCAGACTATGGCTACACCTTC. This chain connects TRBV5-6 to TRBJ1-2; D call uncertain. The CDR3 is 14 residues long. Deletions cut 4 bases from V and 3 bases from J, with 13 bases between. Germline V gene data show CDR1 as SGHDT and CDR2 as YYEEEE.

CDR3 residues: CATTFSGPEAFF. The CDR3 DNA is TGTGCCACCACCTTCTCGGGTCCTGAAGCTTTCTTT. The chain links TRBV15 to TRBJ1-1, with D unclear. The germline V gene has CDR1 LNHNV and CDR2 YYDKDF (reference sequence). The length of the CDR3 is 12 residues. V lost 7 bases and J lost 6, with 12 bases in between.

The chain employs TRBV19 and TRBJ2-3; D is undetermined. The CDR3 consists of 14 residues. Trimming stripped 8 bases from V and 0 bases from J, with 12 bases between. CDR1 is LNHDA, CDR2 SQIVND, per germline (reference sequence). In DNA form, the CDR3 reads TGTGCCAGTTCCCACACTTCTAGCACAGATACGCAGTATTTT. Its protein is CASSHTSSTDTQYF. The complete variable domain, with remaining parts taken from reference TRBV19 and TRBJ2-3, reads DGGITQSPKYLFRKEGQNVTLSCEQNLNHDAMYWYRQDPGQGLRLIYYSQIVNDFQKGDIAEGYSVSREKKESFPLTVTSAQKNPTAFYLCASSHTSSTDTQYFGPGTRLTVL.

The chain is built from TRBV14 and TRBJ2-7; 9 positions agree with TRBD1. This CDR3 has 15 residues. With V trimmed by 4 bases and J by 3 bases, 7 bases remained unmatched. Germline V lookup: CDR1 SGHDN, CDR2 FVKESK. CDR3 amino acids: CASSLPGTGLYEQYF. The DNA for the CDR3 is TGTGCCAGCAGCCTTCCCGGGACAGGGCTCTACGAGCAGTACTTC.

V is TRBV3-1 (or the pseudogene TRBV3-2) and J is TRBJ2-3; 11 nucleotides line up with TRBD2. The V segment lost 1 base and the J segment 4 bases; nucleotides outside the gene matches: 10. The germline V gene has CDR1 LGHDT and CDR2 YNNKEL (reference sequence). The CDR3 has 18 residues. In DNA, the CDR3 is TGTGCCAGCAGCCAAGGGGAGGTAGCGGGGGGGCCGGCAGATACGCAGTATTTT. Residues: CASSQGEVAGGPADTQYF.

The J gene is TRBJ2-7, the V gene TRBV5-1, with D perhaps matching TRBD1 or TRBD2 (5 bases each). The V gene's germline CDR1 is SGHRS and CDR2 YFSETQ. CDR3 length equals 13 residues. V lost 3 bases to trimming and J lost 0 bases, with 7 bases between them. CDR3 region: CASSSGSSYEQYF. CDR3 coding DNA: TGCGCCAGCAGCTCAGGGAGCTCCTACGAGCAGTACTTC.

This chain joins TRBV3-1 (or the pseudogene TRBV3-2) and TRBJ2-1, with D possibly matching TRBD2 (7 bases). The V end lost 2 bases, the J end lost 4 bases, and 15 bases lay between the germline ends. Germline V CDR1 and CDR2: LGHDT, YNNKEL (reference sequence). CDR3 size: 16 residues. CDR3 sequence: CASSQHGRGGYNEQFF. CDR3 DNA sequence: TGTGCCAGCAGCCAACACGGAAGGGGGGGTTACAATGAGCAGTTCTTC.

The chain joins TRBV12-3 or TRBV12-4 to TRBJ2-1; tentative D call: TRBD1 (5 bases). The CDR3 covers 13 residues. Trimming stripped 2 bases from V and 8 bases from J, with 10 bases between. CDR3 residues: CASSLFIGDEQFF. In DNA form, the CDR3 reads TGTGCCAGCAGTTTATTTATAGGGGATGAGCAGTTCTTC.

The chain carries TRBV19 and TRBJ2-7; D may be TRBD2 (5 bases). CDR3 length: 15 amino acids. Germline CDR1 LNHDA, CDR2 SQIVND (reference sequence). Trimming pared 3 bases from V and 5 bases from J, leaving 17 bases between. CDR3 bases: TGTGCCAGTAGTATGGAGGTTCGGCGCGGCGACGAGCAGTACTTC. Amino acid sequence: CASSMEVRRGDEQYF.

The V call is TRBV9, the J call TRBJ2-1; 7 bases map to TRBD2. In germline, CDR1 is SGDLS, CDR2 YYNGEE. There are 16 residues in the CDR3. V was pared by 0 bases and J by 7 bases, with 10 bases of the junction left unmatched. CDR3 region: CASSVDRTRVANEQFF. The CDR3 DNA follows: TGTGCCAGCAGCGTAGATCGGACTAGAGTCGCAAATGAGCAGTTCTTC.

V usage is TRBV7-6 and J usage is TRBJ2-7; possibly TRBD1 for D (6 bases). V dropped 5 bases and J dropped 2 bases, with 13 bases sitting between them. The CDR3 sequence is 14 residues long. Germline V CDR1 and CDR2: SGHVS, FNYEAQ. The CDR3 region is CASSLETGPYEQYF. The CDR3 bases are TGTGCCAGCAGCCTGGAGACAGGACCCTACGAGCAGTACTTC.

V gene TRBV28 combines with J gene TRBJ1-5; D gene unclear. The CDR3 length is 11 residues. Trimming took 4 bases from V and 5 from J, leaving 3 bases between them. CDR1 is MDHEN and CDR2 is SYDVKM in the germline V gene. The CDR3 DNA reads TGTGCCAGCAGTTGGGATCAGCCCCAGCATTTT. It is translated as CASSWDQPQHF.

This clone was seen more than once but under ten times. The chain carries TRBV7-9 and TRBJ2-7; 9 positions match TRBD2. The V gene's germline CDR1 is SEHNR and CDR2 FQNEAQ (reference sequence). V lost 11 bases to trimming and J lost 5 bases; unmatched junction nucleotides: 7. The CDR3 has 12 amino acids. The CDR3 DNA sequence: TGTGCCGGTCAAGGGACTAGCAACGAGCAGTACTTC. This gives the protein CAGQGTSNEQYF. Together with reference TRBV7-9 and TRBJ2-7, the CDR3 gives the full variable domain: DTGVSQNPRHKITKRGQNVTFRCDPISEHNRLYWYRQTLGQGPEFLTYFQNEAQLEKSRLLSDRFSAERPKGSFSTLEIQRTEQGDSAMYLCAGQGTSNEQYFGPGTRLTVT.

The J gene is TRBJ1-1, the V gene TRBV6-5; 9 bases line up with TRBD1. The CDR3 spans 15 residues. The junction had 7 bases not matched to a gene; V was cut back by 6 bases and J by 2 bases. Germline V gene data show CDR1 as MNHEY and CDR2 as SVGAGI. The CDR3 sequence: CASRDTGGYNTEAFF. DNA for the CDR3: TGTGCCAGCAGAGACACAGGGGGCTATAACACTGAAGCTTTCTTT.

This clone was counted a single time. This chain joins TRBV21-1 and TRBJ2-7; the D call in the table, TRBD1, was not verified against the DNA. TRBV21-1 is shown as a pseudogene. This CDR3 is 17 amino acids long. The CDR3 is CASSNPQRTGEMYEQYF. CDR3 nucleotides: TGTGCCAGCAGCAACCCCCAAAGGACAGGGGAGATGTACGAGCAGTACTTC.